These 21 T cell receptor beta chains originate from one sample sequenced in a study of beta chain features in type 1 diabetes. Their antigens are not known. Study findings and constraints: When Type 1 diabetes patients were examined, their TCRB CDR3s proved moderately but significantly shorter in all four CD4+ subsets.

cDNA synthesis used the whole RNA isolate, giving expressed TCRB sequences. The repertoire was sequenced with immunoSEQ multiplex PCR; TCRdb's copy has only in-frame clones and lacks some. The table has hundreds of thousands of clones, about 15% seen once. Specimen: naive CD4+ T cells from blood. The source is a man between 18 and 29 years old with type 1 diabetes.

This clone has a handful of counts. The chain joins TRBV6-6 to TRBJ2-5; 8 nucleotides line up with TRBD2. This CDR3 has 14 amino acids. CDR1 and CDR2 (germline): MNHNY, SVGAGI (reference sequence). The ends lost 0 bases at V and 7 bases at J; junction bases unmatched: 4. The DNA of the CDR3 is TGTGCCAGCAGTTACTCTCGCCTAGCGGGGACCCAGTACTTC. Translation gives CASSYSRLAGTQYF.

The CDR3 protein is CASSQYALQVAKNIQYF. The DNA of the CDR3 is TGCGCCAGCAGCCAATACGCCCTACAGGTAGCCAAAAACATTCAGTACTTC. This sequence joins TRBV4-1 and TRBJ2-4; maybe TRBD1 (5 bases). Germline V gene sequence: CDR1 MGHRA, CDR2 YSYEKL. Trimming removed 2 bases from V and 0 bases from J, with 14 bases in between. CDR3 length equals 17 residues.

This clone was detected only a few times. V and J are TRBV6-1 and TRBJ2-7, with 8 bases lining up with TRBD2. The CDR3 has 15 amino acids. V lost 6 bases and J lost 6; bases outside the gene matches: 13. CDR1 and CDR2 (germline): MNHNS, SASEGT. The chain's CDR3 is CASRDQAGVSSEQYF. The CDR3 region has the DNA TGTGCCAGCAGAGATCAAGCGGGAGTTTCTTCCGAGCAGTACTTC.

This clone has more than one count but fewer than ten. The CDR3 sequence is CSVQYEGGMNTEAFF. The CDR3 DNA reads TGCAGCGTCCAATATGAGGGAGGGATGAACACTGAAGCTTTCTTT. The chain employs TRBV29-1 and TRBJ1-1; D remains unclear. There are 15 residues in the CDR3. V lost 6 bases and J lost 0, with 17 bases in between. The germline V gene encodes CDR1 SQVTM and CDR2 ANQGSEA.

The rearrangement links TRBV9 to TRBJ2-1, with D perhaps matching TRBD2 (5 bases). Germline V gene lookup returns CDR1 SGDLS and CDR2 YYNGEE. This CDR3 has 13 residues. Trimming pared 5 bases from V and 7 bases from J, leaving 13 bases between. In nucleotides, the CDR3 is TGTGCCAGCAGTGTCCCGGGATTAAATGAGCAGTTCTTC. Protein: CASSVPGLNEQFF.

The chain recombines TRBV6-5 with TRBJ2-5; possible D gene TRBD2, 6 bases. The CDR3 is 15 amino acids. Germline values: CDR1 MNHEY, CDR2 SVGAGI. The V and J ends lost 6 bases and 4 bases respectively, with 18 bases between them. This CDR3 is CASSPWSTRGETQYF. CDR3 in DNA: TGTGCCAGCAGCCCGTGGTCAACGCGGGGAGAGACCCAGTACTTC.

This clone was observed a handful of times. The chain has TRBV4-1 and TRBJ1-1; D gene ambiguous. CDR3 size: 15 residues. The germline V gene encodes CDR1 MGHRA and CDR2 YSYEKL. V shed 4 bases and J shed 2 bases, with 14 bases lying between them. The CDR3 is CASSPVGAGNTEAFF. CDR3 sequence (DNA): TGCGCCAGCAGCCCCGTCGGTGCGGGAAACACTGAAGCTTTCTTT.

This clone was observed a single time. The CDR3 is CASSLDLAGRAQYF. As DNA, the CDR3 is TGCGCCAGCAGCTTGGATTTGGCGGGACGAGCTCAGTACTTC. This chain links TRBV5-1 with TRBJ2-4, with a possible D match to TRBD2 (6 bases). Germline CDR1 and CDR2: SGHRS and YFSETQ. V was clipped by 0 bases and J by 12 bases, with 16 bases between them. This CDR3 contains 14 residues.

This chain's CDR3 is CASSNPSSYEQYF. DNA of the CDR3: TGTGCCAGCAGCAACCCCAGCTCCTACGAGCAGTACTTC. The chain combines TRBV21-1 with TRBJ2-7; the DNA was not compared with TRBD1, the D call given in the table. TRBV21-1 is assigned pseudogene status. The CDR3 spans 13 residues.

The V and J genes are TRBV19 and TRBJ2-1; the D gene is possibly TRBD2 (5 bases). The CDR3 spans 16 residues. Germline-derived CDR1 and CDR2 are LNHDA and SQIVND (reference sequence). Trimming cost V 5 bases and J 0 bases, with 14 bases left between them. CDR3 loop: CASSPGLTSSYNEQFF. CDR3 nucleotides: TGTGCCAGTAGTCCCGGACTGACCAGCTCCTACAATGAGCAGTTCTTC.

This clone showed up just a few times. The chain joins TRBV6-5 to TRBJ2-7; 7 bases align to TRBD1. Germline-derived CDR1 and CDR2 are MNHEY and SVGAGI. The CDR3 has 13 residues. V shed 5 bases and J 5 bases; nucleotides not matched to a gene: 6. In nucleotides, the CDR3 is TGTGCCAGCAGTGACAGGGAAGTCCACGAGCAGTACTTC. Amino acid sequence: CASSDREVHEQYF.

This clone was counted a few times. This chain joins TRBV18 and TRBJ1-4; D unclear. The CDR3 contains 15 residues. Trimming stripped 2 bases from V and 6 bases from J, with 13 bases between. Per germline, CDR1 KGHSH and CDR2 LQKENI. CDR3 sequence: CASSPAVPGDEKLFF. The CDR3 DNA sequence: TGTGCCAGCTCACCAGCAGTGCCTGGAGATGAAAAACTGTTTTTT.

Concerning this clone: No DNA is shown, since the ends of the CDR3 on it are uncertain; the CDR3 is the one TCRdb lists. The J gene is TRBJ2-1, the V gene TRBV4-2; TRBD2, the table's D call, lacks a check against the DNA. The CDR3 sequence runs 16 residues, both termini included. The germline V gene encodes CDR1 LGHNA and CDR2 YNFKEQ. This CDR3 is CASSQFFGSNQNEQFF.

The sample holds a few counts of this clone. The J gene is TRBJ2-1, the V gene TRBV7-2, with 9 nucleotides matching TRBD2. Germline-derived CDR1 and CDR2 are SGHTA and FQGNSA. The CDR3 extends over 14 amino acids. V dropped 7 bases and J dropped 6; count of bases not matched to a gene: 7. The CDR3 DNA reads TGTGCCAGCACGTCGGGACTAGCCGCCAATGAGCAGTTCTTC. Amino acids: CASTSGLAANEQFF.

This clone showed up just a few times. The chain links TRBV4-3 to TRBJ1-5, with D maybe TRBD1 (5 bases). The CDR3 runs to 14 residues. Trimming stripped 0 bases from V and 4 bases from J, with 7 bases between. The germline CDR1 and CDR2 sequences are LGHNA and YSLEER. The CDR3: CASSQDAGNQPQHF. CDR3 nucleotides: TGCGCCAGCAGCCAAGATGCAGGGAATCAGCCCCAGCATTTT.

The rearrangement uses TRBV29-1 and TRBJ2-1, with 10 bases fitting TRBD2. The CDR3 sequence is 13 residues long. J was trimmed by 9 bases and V by 2 bases; bases with no gene match: 4. Germline V CDR1 and CDR2: SQVTM, ANQGSEA. CDR3 coding DNA: TGCAGCGTTGAACTAGCGGGAGTCAGTGAGCAGTTCTTC. It encodes CSVELAGVSEQFF.

The table lists this clone with a few counts. The junction departs from germline at one end; a sequencing error may be responsible. The chain recombines TRBV7-9 with TRBJ1-2; weak D call: TRBD1 (5 bases). Germline CDR1 SEHNR, CDR2 FQNEAQ (reference sequence). The CDR3 sequence is 11 residues long. The CDR3 protein is CASGGGWRGRF. As DNA, the CDR3 is TGTGCCAGTGGCGGCGGTTGGAGGGGACGCTTC. Drawing the rest from reference TRBV7-9 and TRBJ1-2, the complete variable domain is DTGVSQNPRHKITKRGQNVTFRCDPISEHNRLYWYRQTLGQGPEFLTYFQNEAQLEKSRLLSDRFSAERPKGSFSTLEIQRTEQGDSAMYLCASGGGWRGRFGSGTRLTVV.

This clone has more than one count but fewer than ten. The J gene is TRBJ2-7, the V gene TRBV18, with 8 bases fitting TRBD1. The CDR3 is made up of 13 amino acids. Per the germline V gene, CDR1 is KGHSH and CDR2 is LQKENI. Unmatched junction bases numbered 4, after V lost 4 bases and J lost 5 bases. The CDR3 nucleotides read TGTGCCAGCTCACAGGGACAGGCTAACGAGCAGTACTTC. Residues: CASSQGQANEQYF.

In this sample, this clone turned up a few times. This chain connects TRBV28 to TRBJ1-6; weak D call: TRBD1 (6 bases). The germline V gene has CDR1 MDHEN and CDR2 SYDVKM. Trimming pared 4 bases from V and 3 bases from J, leaving 10 bases between. The CDR3 runs 15 residues. The CDR3 here is CASSSGQIYNSPLHF. CDR3 coding DNA: TGTGCCAGCAGTTCCGGACAGATCTATAATTCACCCCTCCACTTT.

This clone was picked up a small number of times. The chain has TRBV7-9 and TRBJ2-7; tentative D call: TRBD2 (7 bases). CDR1 is SEHNR, CDR2 FQNEAQ, per germline (reference sequence). There are 15 residues in the CDR3. V dropped 2 bases and J dropped 4 bases, with 15 bases sitting between them. The DNA of the CDR3 is TGTGCCAGCAGCTTAATACGGGGGGCGGCGTACGAGCAGTACTTC. Its protein product is CASSLIRGAAYEQYF. Filled out from reference TRBV7-9 and TRBJ2-7, the complete variable domain reads DTGVSQNPRHKITKRGQNVTFRCDPISEHNRLYWYRQTLGQGPEFLTYFQNEAQLEKSRLLSDRFSAERPKGSFSTLEIQRTEQGDSAMYLCASSLIRGAAYEQYFGPGTRLTVT.

In nucleotides, the CDR3 is TGTGCCAGCAGCGTTTCGCGGGACCCGTACAATGAGCAGTTCTTC. Translating it yields CASSVSRDPYNEQFF. The chain carries TRBV9 and TRBJ2-1; the D gene is possibly TRBD2 (6 bases). Germline lookup yields CDR1 SGDLS and CDR2 YYNGEE. V lost 2 bases to trimming and J lost 4 bases, with 13 bases between them. The CDR3 totals 15 residues.